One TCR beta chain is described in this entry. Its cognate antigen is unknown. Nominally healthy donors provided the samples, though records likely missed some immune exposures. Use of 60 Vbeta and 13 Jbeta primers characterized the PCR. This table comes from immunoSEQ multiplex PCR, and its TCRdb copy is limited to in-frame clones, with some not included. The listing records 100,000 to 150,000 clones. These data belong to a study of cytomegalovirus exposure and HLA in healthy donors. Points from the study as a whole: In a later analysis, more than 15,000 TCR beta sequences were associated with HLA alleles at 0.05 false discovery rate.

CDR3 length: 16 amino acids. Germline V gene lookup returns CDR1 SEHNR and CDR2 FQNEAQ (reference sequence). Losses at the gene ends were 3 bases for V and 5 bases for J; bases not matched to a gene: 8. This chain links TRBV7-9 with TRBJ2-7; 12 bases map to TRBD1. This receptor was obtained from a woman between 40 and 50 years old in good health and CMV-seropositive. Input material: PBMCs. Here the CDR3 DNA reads TGTGCCAGCAGCTTTACCGCGGGACAGGGGGCGAACGAGCAGTACTTC. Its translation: CASSFTAGQGANEQYF.